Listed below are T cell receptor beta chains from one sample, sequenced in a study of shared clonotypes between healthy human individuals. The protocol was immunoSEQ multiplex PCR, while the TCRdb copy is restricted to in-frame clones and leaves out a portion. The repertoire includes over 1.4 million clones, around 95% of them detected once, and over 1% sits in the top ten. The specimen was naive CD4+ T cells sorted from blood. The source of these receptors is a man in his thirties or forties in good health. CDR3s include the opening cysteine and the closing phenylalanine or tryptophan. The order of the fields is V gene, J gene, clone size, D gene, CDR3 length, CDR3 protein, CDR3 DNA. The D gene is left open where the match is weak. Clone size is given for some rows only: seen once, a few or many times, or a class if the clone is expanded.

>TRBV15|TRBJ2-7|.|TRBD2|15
CATSRARAGELYRYF
TGTGCCACCAGCAGAGCGAGAGCGGGAGAACTCTATCGGTACTTC
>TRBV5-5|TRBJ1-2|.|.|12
CASRNNNYGYTF
TGTGCCAGCCGTAACAATAACTATGGCTACACCTTC
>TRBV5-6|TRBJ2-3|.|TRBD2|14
CASSWTSVGDTQYF
TGTGCCAGCAGCTGGACTAGCGTCGGAGATACGCAGTATTTT
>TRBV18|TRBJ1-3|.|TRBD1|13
CASSPRQGDTIYF
TGTGCCAGCTCACCACGACAGGGAGACACCATATATTTT
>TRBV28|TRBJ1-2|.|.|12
CASSFWSRGYTF
TGTGCCAGCAGTTTCTGGTCCCGAGGCTACACCTTC
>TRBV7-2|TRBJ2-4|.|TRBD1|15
CASSRTGLAKNIQYF
TGTGCCAGCAGCCGGACAGGGCTAGCCAAAAACATTCAGTACTTC
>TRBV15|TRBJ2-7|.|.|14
CATSRGSWVDEQYF
TGTGCCACCAGCAGGGGAAGTTGGGTCGACGAGCAGTACTTC
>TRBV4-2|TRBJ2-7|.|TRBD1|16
CASSLNLRGLRYEQYF
TGTGCCAGCAGCCTAAATCTCAGGGGGCTTAGATACGAGCAGTACTTC
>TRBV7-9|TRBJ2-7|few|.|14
CASSLWTNEREQYF
TGTGCCAGCAGCTTGTGGACAAACGAGCGCGAGCAGTACTTC
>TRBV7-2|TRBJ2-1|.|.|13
CASSLDLLDEQFF
TGTGCCAGCAGCTTAGATCTGCTGGATGAGCAGTTCTTC
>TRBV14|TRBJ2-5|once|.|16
CASSQVQGLGGDTQYF
TGTGCCAGCAGCCAAGTACAAGGGCTTGGTGGAGATACCCAGTACTTC
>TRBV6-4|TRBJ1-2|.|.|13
CASNLKSESGYTF
TGTGCCAGCAATCTAAAGAGTGAGAGCGGCTACACCTTC
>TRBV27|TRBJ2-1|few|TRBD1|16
CASSPDRGPSYNEQFF
TGTGCCAGCAGTCCGGACAGGGGGCCTTCCTACAATGAGCAGTTCTTC
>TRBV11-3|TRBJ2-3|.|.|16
CASSLRTGPYTDTQYF
TGTGCCAGCAGCTTACGGACGGGACCTTACACAGATACGCAGTATTTT
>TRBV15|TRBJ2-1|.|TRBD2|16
CATSRDRASGSSEQFF
TGTGCCACCAGCAGAGATCGGGCTAGCGGGAGCTCGGAGCAGTTCTTC
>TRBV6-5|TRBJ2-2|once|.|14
CASSDDPNTGELFF
TGTGCCAGCAGCGACGACCCGAACACCGGGGAGCTGTTTTTT
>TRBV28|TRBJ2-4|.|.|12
CASSSGRGSTNF
TGTGCCAGCAGCTCTGGACGGGGTTCCACGAACTTC
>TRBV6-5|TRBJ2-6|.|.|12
CASRSGANVLTF
TGTGCCAGCCGATCTGGGGCCAACGTCCTGACTTTC
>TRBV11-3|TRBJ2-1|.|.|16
CASSTRRARVTYEQFF
TGTGCCAGCAGCACGCGCAGGGCCCGGGTTACATATGAGCAGTTCTTC
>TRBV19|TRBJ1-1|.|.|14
CASSILGTNTEAFF
TGTGCCAGTAGTATCCTCGGAACAAACACTGAAGCTTTCTTT
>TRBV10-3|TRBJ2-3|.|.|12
CAISDAADTQYF
TGTGCCATCAGTGACGCAGCGGATACGCAGTATTTT
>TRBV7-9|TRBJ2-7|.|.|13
CASRGPVSYEQYF
TGTGCCAGCAGAGGCCCAGTATCTTACGAGCAGTACTTC
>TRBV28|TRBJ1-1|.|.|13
CASSSLGWTEAFF
TGTGCCAGCAGTTCCTTAGGTTGGACTGAAGCTTTCTTT
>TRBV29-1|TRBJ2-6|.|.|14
CSVQTRSGANVLTF
TGCAGCGTCCAAACTAGATCCGGGGCCAACGTCCTGACTTTC
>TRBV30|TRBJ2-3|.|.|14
CAWSPGGATDTQYF
TGTGCCTGGAGCCCCGGCGGGGCCACAGATACGCAGTATTTT
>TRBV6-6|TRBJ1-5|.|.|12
CASSYSDQPQHF
TGTGCCAGCAGTTACAGCGATCAGCCCCAGCATTTT
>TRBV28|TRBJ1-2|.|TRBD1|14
CASASGGAPDGYTF
TGTGCCAGCGCCTCAGGGGGCGCCCCGGATGGCTACACCTTC
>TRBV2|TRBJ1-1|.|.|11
CASSEQGRAFF
TGTGCCAGCAGCGAACAAGGCCGGGCTTTCTTT
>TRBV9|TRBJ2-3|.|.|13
CASSVEGTDTQYF
TGTGCCAGCAGCGTGGAGGGAACAGATACGCAGTATTTT
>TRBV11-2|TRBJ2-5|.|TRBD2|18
CASSPFGRASGIQETQYF
TGTGCCAGCAGCCCATTTGGTCGGGCTAGCGGGATCCAAGAGACCCAGTACTTC
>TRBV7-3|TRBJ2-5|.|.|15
CASSLGVGYQETQYF
TGTGCCAGCAGCTTAGGGGTGGGGTACCAAGAGACCCAGTACTTC
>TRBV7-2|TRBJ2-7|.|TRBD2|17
CASSQPIAGPLQYEQYF
TGTGCCAGCAGCCAACCAATAGCGGGACCACTCCAATACGAGCAGTACTTC
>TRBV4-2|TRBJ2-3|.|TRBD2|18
CASSQGLAGGRGADTQYF
TGTGCCAGCAGCCAGGGACTAGCGGGAGGGAGGGGCGCAGATACGCAGTATTTT
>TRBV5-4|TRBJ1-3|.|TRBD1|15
CASSLNRGRGNTIYF
TGTGCCAGCAGCCTGAACAGGGGGCGAGGAAACACCATATATTTT
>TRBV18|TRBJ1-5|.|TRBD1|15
CASSTGQGSNQPQHF
TGTGCCAGCTCAACGGGACAGGGTAGTAATCAGCCCCAGCATTTT
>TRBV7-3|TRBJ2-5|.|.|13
CASSRIATETQYF
TGTGCCAGCAGCCGCATCGCGACCGAGACCCAGTACTTC
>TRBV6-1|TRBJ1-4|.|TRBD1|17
CASSEFGTGAPNEKLFF
TGTGCCAGCAGTGAATTCGGGACAGGGGCACCTAATGAAAAACTGTTTTTT
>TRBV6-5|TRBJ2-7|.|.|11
CATSGGYEQYF
TGTGCCACCTCCGGAGGTTACGAGCAGTACTTC
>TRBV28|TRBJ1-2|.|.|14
CASRTNGRDYGYTF
TGTGCCAGCAGAACCAACGGGCGGGACTATGGCTACACCTTC
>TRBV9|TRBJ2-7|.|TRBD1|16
CASSAQGTVASYEQYF
TGTGCCAGCAGCGCACAAGGGACAGTAGCCTCCTACGAGCAGTACTTC
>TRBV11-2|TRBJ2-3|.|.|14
CASSFVTSTDTQYF
TGTGCCAGCAGCTTCGTCACTAGCACAGATACGCAGTATTTT
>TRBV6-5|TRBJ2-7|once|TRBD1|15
CASSYETGTSYEQYF
TGTGCCAGCAGTTACGAGACAGGGACCTCCTACGAGCAGTACTTC